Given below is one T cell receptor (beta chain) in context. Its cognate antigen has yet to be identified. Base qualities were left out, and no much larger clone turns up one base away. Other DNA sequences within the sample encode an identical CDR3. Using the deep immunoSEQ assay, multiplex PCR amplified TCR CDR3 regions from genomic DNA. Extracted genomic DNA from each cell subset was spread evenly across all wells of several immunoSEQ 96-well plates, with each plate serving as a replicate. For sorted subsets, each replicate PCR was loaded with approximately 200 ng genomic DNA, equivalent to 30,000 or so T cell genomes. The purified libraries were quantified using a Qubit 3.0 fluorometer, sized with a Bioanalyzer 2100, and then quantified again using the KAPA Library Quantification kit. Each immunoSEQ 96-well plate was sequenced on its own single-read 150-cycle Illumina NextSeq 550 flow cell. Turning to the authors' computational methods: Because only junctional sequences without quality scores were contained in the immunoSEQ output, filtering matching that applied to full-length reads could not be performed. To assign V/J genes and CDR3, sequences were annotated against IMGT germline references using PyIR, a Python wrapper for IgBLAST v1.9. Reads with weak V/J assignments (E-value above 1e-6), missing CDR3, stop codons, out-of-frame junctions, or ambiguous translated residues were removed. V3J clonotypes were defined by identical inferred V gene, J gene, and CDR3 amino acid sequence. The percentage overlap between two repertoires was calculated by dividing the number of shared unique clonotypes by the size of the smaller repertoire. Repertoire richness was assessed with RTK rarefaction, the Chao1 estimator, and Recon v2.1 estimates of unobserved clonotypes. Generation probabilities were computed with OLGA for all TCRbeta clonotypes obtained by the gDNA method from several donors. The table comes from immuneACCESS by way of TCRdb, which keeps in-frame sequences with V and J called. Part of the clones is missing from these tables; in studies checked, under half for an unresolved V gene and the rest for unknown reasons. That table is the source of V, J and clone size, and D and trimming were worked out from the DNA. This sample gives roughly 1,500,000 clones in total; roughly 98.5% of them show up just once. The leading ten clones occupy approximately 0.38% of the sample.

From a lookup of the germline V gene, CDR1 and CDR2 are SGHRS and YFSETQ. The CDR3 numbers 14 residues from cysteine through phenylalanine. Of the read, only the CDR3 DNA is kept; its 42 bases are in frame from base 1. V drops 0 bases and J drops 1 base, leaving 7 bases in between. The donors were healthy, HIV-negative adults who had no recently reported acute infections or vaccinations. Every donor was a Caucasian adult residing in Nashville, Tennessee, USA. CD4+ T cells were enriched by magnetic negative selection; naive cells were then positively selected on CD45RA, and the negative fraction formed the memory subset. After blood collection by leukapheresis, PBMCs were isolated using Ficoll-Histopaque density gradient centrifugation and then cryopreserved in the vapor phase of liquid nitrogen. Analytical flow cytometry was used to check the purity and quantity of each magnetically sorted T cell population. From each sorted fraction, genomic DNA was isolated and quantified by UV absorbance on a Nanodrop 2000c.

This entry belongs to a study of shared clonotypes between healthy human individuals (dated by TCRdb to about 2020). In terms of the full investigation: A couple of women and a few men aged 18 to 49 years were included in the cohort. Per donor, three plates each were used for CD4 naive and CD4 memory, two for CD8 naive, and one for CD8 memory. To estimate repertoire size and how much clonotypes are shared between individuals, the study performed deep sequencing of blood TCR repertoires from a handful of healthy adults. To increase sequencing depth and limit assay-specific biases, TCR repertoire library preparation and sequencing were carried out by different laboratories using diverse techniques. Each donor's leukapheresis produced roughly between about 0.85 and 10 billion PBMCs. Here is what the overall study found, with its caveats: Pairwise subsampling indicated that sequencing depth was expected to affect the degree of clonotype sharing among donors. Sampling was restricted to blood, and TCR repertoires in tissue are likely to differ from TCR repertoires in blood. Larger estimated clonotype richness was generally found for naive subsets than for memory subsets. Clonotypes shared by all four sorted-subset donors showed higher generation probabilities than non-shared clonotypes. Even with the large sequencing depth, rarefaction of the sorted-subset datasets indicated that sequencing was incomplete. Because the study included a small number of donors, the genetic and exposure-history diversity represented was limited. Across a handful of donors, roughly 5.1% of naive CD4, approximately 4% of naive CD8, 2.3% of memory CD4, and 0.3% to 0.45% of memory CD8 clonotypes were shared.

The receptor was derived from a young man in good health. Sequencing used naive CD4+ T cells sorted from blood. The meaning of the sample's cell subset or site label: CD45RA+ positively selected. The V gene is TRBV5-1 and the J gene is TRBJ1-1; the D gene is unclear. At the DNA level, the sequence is TGCGCCAGCAGCTTGGATGCCGCGAACACTGAAGCTTTCTTT. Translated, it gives CASSLDAANTEAFF.